This TCR beta chain was identified during a study of identical twins. Study results and limitations: Weaker excess sharing between twins was seen in beta out-of-frame sequences. Alpha sequences that were out-of-frame and twin-shared showed an excess of low generation probability.

The donor group consisted entirely of healthy Caucasians. The CDR3 is 15 residues long. Per germline, CDR1 MNHEY and CDR2 SVGAGI. The V and J ends lost 0 bases and 4 bases respectively, with 12 bases between them. This clonotype has a count of ten or more. What it binds is unknown. TCRdb passed the 5' RACE reads through MiXCR, listing each CDR3 protein once. The sample records 650,000 to 800,000 distinct CDR3 sequences, under 9% being singletons. This sample also belongs to another study, concerning yellow fever vaccine responses in identical twins. This second report adds: Twins' T cell vaccine responses reportedly looked partly convergent, partly personalized.

The rearrangement links TRBV6-5 to TRBJ1-2, with D unclear. This TCR was recovered from a woman in her late teens or twenties in good health. The sequencing input was PBMCs. The DNA of the CDR3 is TGTGCCAGCAGTTACTCGGGCGGCAGAATCTATGGCTACACCTTC. Translated, it gives CASSYSGGRIYGYTF.